A single sample gave rise to the 16 T cell receptor beta chains below, sequenced in a study of CD8+CD57+ T cells in acquired aplastic anemia. Sequencing involved patients with CD8+CD57+ cell expansion previously shown by flow cytometry. According to the study, genomic DNA was the template for TCR beta VDJ and CDR3 profiling. A single record per CDR3 protein comes from TCRdb applying MiXCR to the reads. The top ten hold about 2.6% of the sample, which has under 200,000 distinct CDR3 sequences, 40% to 55% seen once. The sequencing input was sorted CD4+, CD8+, or CD8+CD57+ T cells (not recorded which) from PBMCs. Receptor source: a human donor with aplastic anemia.

This clonotype was seen only a few times. The chain has TRBV28 and TRBJ1-3, with D hard to call. Per germline, CDR1 MDHEN and CDR2 SYDVKM. The V end was cut by 5 bases, the J end by 0 bases, with 5 bases between. This CDR3 has 13 amino acids. CDR3 DNA sequence: TGTGCCAGCAGTCGGACCTCTGGAAACACCATATATTTT. Its protein is CASSRTSGNTIYF.

This clonotype has a count of ten or more. J is TRBJ2-3 and V is TRBV5-1; D is undetermined. Trimming stripped 0 bases from V and 1 base from J, with 12 bases between. Per germline, CDR1 SGHRS and CDR2 YFSETQ. The length of the CDR3 is 16 residues. The CDR3 coding sequence is TGCGCCAGCAGCTTGGGAGTGGGATTTGGCACAGATACGCAGTATTTT. It specifies CASSLGVGFGTDTQYF.

This chain uses TRBV5-1 with TRBJ2-3; 9 bases fit TRBD2. The CDR3 contains 16 residues. From germline, CDR1 is SGHRS and CDR2 YFSETQ. After removal of 4 bases from V and 0 bases from J, the junction contained 6 bases not matched to a gene. CDR3 protein: CASSPQLAGSTDTQYF. As DNA, the CDR3 is TGCGCCAGCAGCCCTCAACTAGCGGGTAGCACAGATACGCAGTATTTT.

The sample holds a few counts of this clonotype. The chain combines TRBV15 with TRBJ2-1; perhaps TRBD1 as D (6 bases). The germline V gene has CDR1 LNHNV and CDR2 YYDKDF (reference sequence). This CDR3 has 15 amino acids. Deletions cut 0 bases from V and 4 bases from J, with 10 bases between. The CDR3, as DNA: TGTGCCACCAGCAGAGATCGAGGACAGTACAATGAGCAGTTCTTC. It is translated as CATSRDRGQYNEQFF.

The V gene is TRBV6-2 or TRBV6-3, the J gene TRBJ1-5; D remains ambiguous. V was clipped by 1 base and J by 2 bases, with 9 bases between them. CDR3 length equals 15 residues. In germline, CDR1 is MNHEY, CDR2 SVGEGT. CDR3 bases: TGTGCCAGCAGTTACTTCTCGGATGGCAATCAGCCCCAGCATTTT. It codes for CASSYFSDGNQPQHF.

V usage is TRBV15 and J usage is TRBJ1-5, with D possibly matching TRBD1 (5 bases). The CDR3 runs 16 residues. The V gene lost 0 bases and the J gene lost 4 bases, with 13 bases spanning the gap. Looked up from germline, CDR1 is LNHNV and CDR2 is YYDKDF (reference sequence). The CDR3 here is CATSRDQQERNQPQHF. CDR3 bases: TGTGCCACCAGCAGAGATCAACAGGAGAGGAATCAGCCCCAGCATTTT.

The gene calls are TRBV7-9 and TRBJ2-7; D is perhaps TRBD1 (5 bases). Germline loops: CDR1 SEHNR, CDR2 FQNEAQ (reference sequence). The CDR3 has 15 amino acids. Trimming cost V 7 bases and J 7 bases, with 23 bases left between them. CDR3 residues: CASTSGGRVLGEQYF. The DNA for the CDR3 is TGTGCCAGCACCTCAGGCGGCAGGGTGCTTGGGGAGCAGTACTTC.

This clonotype has at least ten counts. The V gene is TRBV6-1, the J gene TRBJ2-7; D might be TRBD1 (6 bases). Germline assignment: CDR1 MNHNS and CDR2 SASEGT. Trimming took 2 bases from V and 2 from J, leaving 10 bases between them. This CDR3 is 14 amino acids long. The CDR3 reads CASSEFRGPYEQYF. Here the CDR3 DNA reads TGTGCCAGCAGTGAATTCAGGGGTCCCTACGAGCAGTACTTC.

This clonotype appeared many times. The chain employs TRBV29-1 and TRBJ2-7, with TRBD1 identical over 12 bases. Germline CDR1 SQVTM, CDR2 ANQGSEA. The CDR3 is 21 residues long. V lost 2 bases, J lost 4 bases, and 24 bases stayed unmatched. The CDR3 protein is CSVETGTGGMSSGRWQYEQYF. In nucleotides, the CDR3 is TGCAGCGTTGAAACCGGGACAGGGGGCATGTCTAGCGGGAGATGGCAGTACGAGCAGTACTTC.

The V gene is TRBV10-1, the J gene TRBJ1-2; TRBD1 matches at 7 bases. From germline, CDR1 is WNHNN and CDR2 SYGVQD (reference sequence). The trim removed 4 bases at V and 3 bases at J, leaving 2 bases unmatched. This CDR3 spans 13 amino acids. CDR3 amino acids: CASSAGTDYGYTF. CDR3 sequence (DNA): TGCGCCAGCAGTGCCGGGACAGACTATGGCTACACCTTC.

The gene calls are TRBV19 and TRBJ1-5; weak D call: TRBD1 (5 bases). Germline CDR1 and CDR2: LNHDA and SQIVND (reference sequence). Trimming stripped 4 bases from V and 6 bases from J, with 16 bases between. This CDR3 region has 15 residues. The CDR3 region has the DNA TGTGCCAGTAGTACCCCACGGACAAGAGTTCAGCCCCAGCATTTT. As protein: CASSTPRTRVQPQHF.

Note on this clonotype: This may be a read error, as it is one base from a much larger clone. The V gene is TRBV11-1, the J gene TRBJ2-1; TRBD2 aligns across 7 bases. Losses at the gene ends were 7 bases for V and 8 bases for J; bases not matched to a gene: 14. The CDR3 has 15 amino acids. The germline V gene has CDR1 SGHAT and CDR2 FQDESV (reference sequence). In DNA form, the CDR3 reads TGTGCCAGCAATGTCGGGGGGAGCCCTCTCGATGAGCAGTTCTTC. Translation: CASNVGGSPLDEQFF.

The genes are TRBV18 and TRBJ2-1, with D maybe TRBD2 (6 bases). Trimming removed 4 bases at V and 6 bases at J, with 10 bases between. The CDR3 is made up of 13 amino acids. Germline CDR1 and CDR2: KGHSH and LQKENI. The CDR3 DNA follows: TGTGCCAGCTCACGGGCGGGATTCAATGAGCAGTTCTTC. Translation: CASSRAGFNEQFF.

This clonotype came up once. This chain uses TRBV10-1 with TRBJ2-3; D is possibly TRBD1 (5 bases). Per germline, CDR1 WNHNN and CDR2 SYGVQD (reference sequence). This CDR3 comprises 16 residues. V gave up 0 bases and J gave up 7 bases, with 17 bases separating them. CDR3 loop: CASSESKVQGWHTQYF. DNA for the CDR3: TGCGCCAGCAGTGAGTCTAAGGTCCAGGGCTGGCATACGCAGTATTTT.

In its sample, this clonotype was seen many times. This chain links TRBV12-3 or TRBV12-4 with TRBJ1-6; the D is unclear. Trimming pared 5 bases from V and 6 bases from J, leaving 5 bases between. CDR3 size: 12 residues. The CDR3 loop reads CASSLANSPLHF. The CDR3 DNA is TGTGCCAGCAGTCTCGCTAATTCACCCCTCCACTTT.

This clonotype was found many times. This rearrangement joins TRBV6-1 to TRBJ2-1, with TRBD2 matching 7 bases. The V and J ends lost 2 bases and 5 bases, in that order; junction bases with no gene match: 6. This CDR3 is 15 amino acids long. CDR1 is MNHNS, CDR2 SASEGT, per germline. In nucleotides, the CDR3 is TGTGCCAGCAGTGAATTCCGGGACTACCACAATGAGCAGTTCTTC. Translated: CASSEFRDYHNEQFF.